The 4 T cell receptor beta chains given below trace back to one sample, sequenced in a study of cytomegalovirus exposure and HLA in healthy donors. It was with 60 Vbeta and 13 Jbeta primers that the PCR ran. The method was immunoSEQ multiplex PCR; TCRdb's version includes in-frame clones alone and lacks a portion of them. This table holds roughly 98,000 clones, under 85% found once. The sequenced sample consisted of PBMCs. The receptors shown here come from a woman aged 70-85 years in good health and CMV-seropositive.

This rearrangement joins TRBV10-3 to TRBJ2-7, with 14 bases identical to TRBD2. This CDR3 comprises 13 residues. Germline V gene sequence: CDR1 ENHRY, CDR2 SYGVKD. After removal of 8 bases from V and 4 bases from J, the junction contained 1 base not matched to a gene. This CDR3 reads CAIGLAGGYEQYF. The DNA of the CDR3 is TGTGCCATCGGACTAGCGGGAGGTTACGAGCAGTACTTC.

The CDR3 DNA sequence: TGTGCCAGCAGTGTCCTCTTGAATGAGCAGTTCTTC. This translates into CASSVLLNEQFF. This chain connects TRBV2 to TRBJ2-1; D gene ambiguous. The germline V and J ends were trimmed by 4 bases and 7 bases, with 8 bases remaining between them. The CDR3 is 12 residues long. CDR1 and CDR2 (germline): SNHLY, FYNNEI. Complete variable domain (other parts from reference TRBV2 and TRBJ2-1): EPEVTQTPSHQVTQMGQEVILRCVPISNHLYFYWYRQILGQKVEFLVSFYNNEISEKSEIFDDQFSVERPDGSNFTLKIRSTKLEDSAMYFCASSVLLNEQFFGPGTRLTVL.

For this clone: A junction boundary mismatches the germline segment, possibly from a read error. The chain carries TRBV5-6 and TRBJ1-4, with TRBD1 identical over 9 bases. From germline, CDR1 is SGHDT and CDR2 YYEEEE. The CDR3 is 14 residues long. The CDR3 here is CASSLDRGNEKLFF. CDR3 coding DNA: TGTGCCAGCAGTTTGGACAGGGGAAATGAAAAACTGTTTTTT.

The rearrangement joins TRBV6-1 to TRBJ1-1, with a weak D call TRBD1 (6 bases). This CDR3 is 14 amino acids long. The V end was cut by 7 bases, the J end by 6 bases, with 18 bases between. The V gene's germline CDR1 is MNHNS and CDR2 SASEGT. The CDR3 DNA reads TGTGCCAGCACACCTGGGCAGGGGCGGGCTGAAGCTTTCTTT. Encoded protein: CASTPGQGRAEAFF.